Reported below is one TCR beta chain. CDR1 and CDR2 (germline): MNHEY, SMNVEV (reference sequence). The CDR3 runs 16 residues. Germline trimming cut 7 bases from V and 0 bases from J; bases unmatched to any gene: 7. The data originate from a study of blood T cell repertoires in COVID-19. Study-wide background: T cells, B-cell-depleted T cells, or PBMCs provided the cDNA or gDNA that served as material.

Sequencing was performed with immunoSEQ multiplex PCR; in TCRdb, only in-frame clones are kept and a portion is missing. The sample carries around 45,000 clones, roughly 63% recorded once. The source material was peripheral blood. The TCR was taken from a man aged 80 or over with acute or convalescent COVID-19. The chain uses TRBV27 and TRBJ2-3; 10 positions agree with TRBD2. CDR3 nucleotide sequence: TGTGCCAGCATCCCTAGCGGGAGCGGTAGCACAGATACGCAGTATTTT. Translation gives CASIPSGSGSTDTQYF.